This T cell receptor (beta chain) comes out of a study of blood T cell repertoires in COVID-19. Study-wide background: T cells, B-cell-depleted T cells, or PBMCs supplied cDNA or gDNA.

This clone has only one observation. Germline assignment: CDR1 LNHDA and CDR2 SQIVND (reference sequence). Trimming left V 4 bases short and J 5 bases short, with 14 bases between. The length of the CDR3 is 14 residues. Sequencing used immunoSEQ multiplex PCR; TCRdb keeps in-frame clones, though not all of them. The profile shows around 230,000 clones, about nine tenths of them singletons. The sample taken for sequencing was peripheral blood. The gene calls are TRBV19 and TRBJ2-5; a possible D gene is TRBD2 (7 bases). This sequence was found in a man aged 30 to 39 who had recovered from COVID-19. The CDR3 protein is CASSTGGPRETQYF. The CDR3 nucleotides read TGTGCCAGTAGTACCGGGGGGCCGCGGGAGACCCAGTACTTC. The variable domain in full, completed from reference TRBV19 and TRBJ2-5, reads DGGITQSPKYLFRKEGQNVTLSCEQNLNHDAMYWYRQDPGQGLRLIYYSQIVNDFQKGDIAEGYSVSREKKESFPLTVTSAQKNPTAFYLCASSTGGPRETQYFGPGTRLLVL.